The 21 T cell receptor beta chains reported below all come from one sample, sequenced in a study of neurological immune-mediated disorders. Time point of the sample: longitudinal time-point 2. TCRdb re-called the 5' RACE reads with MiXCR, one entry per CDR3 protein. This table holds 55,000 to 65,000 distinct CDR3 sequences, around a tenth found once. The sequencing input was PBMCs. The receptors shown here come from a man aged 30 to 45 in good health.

The CDR3 loop reads CASSLAVDKAIYF. The CDR3 DNA follows: TGCGCCAGCAGCTTGGCTGTGGACAAGGCCATATATTTT. This chain uses TRBV5-1 with TRBJ1-3; D is perhaps TRBD1 (5 bases). V lost 0 bases and J lost 11, with 12 bases in between. The CDR3 is 13 amino acids. Germline assignment: CDR1 SGHRS and CDR2 YFSETQ.

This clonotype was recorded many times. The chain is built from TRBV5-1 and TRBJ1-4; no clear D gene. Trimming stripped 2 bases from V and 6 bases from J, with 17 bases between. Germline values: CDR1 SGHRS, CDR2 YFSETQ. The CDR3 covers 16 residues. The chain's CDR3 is CASSFPDGRFDEKLFF. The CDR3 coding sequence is TGCGCCAGCAGCTTCCCGGACGGTCGTTTCGATGAAAAACTGTTTTTT.

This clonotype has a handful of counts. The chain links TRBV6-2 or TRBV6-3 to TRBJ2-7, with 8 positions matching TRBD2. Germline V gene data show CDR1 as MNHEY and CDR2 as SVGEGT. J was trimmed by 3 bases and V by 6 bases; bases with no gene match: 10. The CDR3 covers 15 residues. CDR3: CASSRPPLAGYEQYF. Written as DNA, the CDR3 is TGTGCCAGCAGCAGGCCCCCGCTAGCGGGCTACGAGCAGTACTTC.

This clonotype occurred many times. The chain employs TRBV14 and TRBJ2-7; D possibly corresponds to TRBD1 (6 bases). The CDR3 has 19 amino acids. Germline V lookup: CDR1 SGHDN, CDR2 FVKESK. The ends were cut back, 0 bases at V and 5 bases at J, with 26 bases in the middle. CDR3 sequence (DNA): TGTGCCAGCAGCCAAGATTCAGGGGCATGGAGGTCCTCAGGAAACGAGCAGTACTTC. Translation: CASSQDSGAWRSSGNEQYF.

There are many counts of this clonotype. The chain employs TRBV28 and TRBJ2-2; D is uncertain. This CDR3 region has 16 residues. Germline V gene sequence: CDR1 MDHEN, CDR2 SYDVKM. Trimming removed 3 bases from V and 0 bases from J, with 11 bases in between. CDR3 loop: CASSFAGTANTGELFF. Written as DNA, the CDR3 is TGTGCCAGCAGTTTCGCCGGTACAGCGAACACCGGGGAGCTGTTTTTT.

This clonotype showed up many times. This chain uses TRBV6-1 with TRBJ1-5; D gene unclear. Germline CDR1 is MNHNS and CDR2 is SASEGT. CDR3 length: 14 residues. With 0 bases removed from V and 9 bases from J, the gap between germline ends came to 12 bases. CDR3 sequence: CASSEARGLSPQHF. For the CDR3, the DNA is TGTGCCAGCAGTGAAGCTCGGGGTTTATCGCCCCAGCATTTT.

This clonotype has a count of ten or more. Here the CDR3 DNA reads TGCAGTGCTAGAGGGGGGACTCCTTACACAGATACGCAGTATTTT. This codes for CSARGGTPYTDTQYF. The chain couples TRBV20-1 to TRBJ2-3; TRBD2 might be the D (6 bases). In germline, CDR1 is DFQATT, CDR2 SNEGSKA (reference sequence). The CDR3 runs 15 residues. Trimming cost V 1 base and J 2 bases, with 13 bases left between them.

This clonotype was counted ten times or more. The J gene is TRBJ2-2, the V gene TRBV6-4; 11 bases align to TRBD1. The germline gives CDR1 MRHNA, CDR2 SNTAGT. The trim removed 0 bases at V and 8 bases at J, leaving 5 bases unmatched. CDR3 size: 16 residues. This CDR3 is CASSDSGQGDSGELFF. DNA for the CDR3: TGTGCCAGCAGTGACTCGGGACAGGGGGATTCTGGGGAGCTGTTTTTT.

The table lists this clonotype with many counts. CDR3 DNA: TGTGCCATCAGTGACCCCAAGAACACTGAAGCTTTCTTT. Translation gives CAISDPKNTEAFF. This chain uses TRBV10-3 with TRBJ1-1; D not resolved. V was cut by 3 bases and J by 1 base, with 6 bases left in between. Germline lookup yields CDR1 ENHRY and CDR2 SYGVKD. The CDR3 extends over 13 amino acids.

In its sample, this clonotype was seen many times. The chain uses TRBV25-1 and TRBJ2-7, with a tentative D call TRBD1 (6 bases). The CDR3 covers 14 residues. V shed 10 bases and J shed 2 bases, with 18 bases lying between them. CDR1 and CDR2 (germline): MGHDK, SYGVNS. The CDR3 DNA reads TGTGCCACATTACGGACAAGGGGGACCTACGAGCAGTACTTC. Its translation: CATLRTRGTYEQYF.

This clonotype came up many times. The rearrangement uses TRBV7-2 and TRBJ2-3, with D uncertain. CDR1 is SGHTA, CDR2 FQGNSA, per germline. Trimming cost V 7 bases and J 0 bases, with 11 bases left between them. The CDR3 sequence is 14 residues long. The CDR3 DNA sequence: TGTGCCAGCATCCCTGGCCCAAGCACAGATACGCAGTATTTT. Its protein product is CASIPGPSTDTQYF.

This CDR3 is CASSLGTGSMNTEAFF. CDR3 DNA sequence: TGCGCCAGCAGCTTGGGGACAGGGAGCATGAACACTGAAGCTTTCTTT. This chain uses TRBV5-1 with TRBJ1-1, with TRBD1 matching 8 bases. Germline CDR1 SGHRS, CDR2 YFSETQ. Trimming took 0 bases from V and 0 from J; bases not matched to a gene: 4. The CDR3 sequence is 16 residues long.

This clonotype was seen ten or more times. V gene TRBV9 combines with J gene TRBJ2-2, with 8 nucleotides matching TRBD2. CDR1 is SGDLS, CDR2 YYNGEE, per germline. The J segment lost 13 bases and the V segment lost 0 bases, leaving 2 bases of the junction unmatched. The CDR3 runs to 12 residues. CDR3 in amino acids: CASSVGGGLLFF. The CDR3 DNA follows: TGTGCCAGCAGCGTAGGCGGGGGGTTGCTGTTTTTT.

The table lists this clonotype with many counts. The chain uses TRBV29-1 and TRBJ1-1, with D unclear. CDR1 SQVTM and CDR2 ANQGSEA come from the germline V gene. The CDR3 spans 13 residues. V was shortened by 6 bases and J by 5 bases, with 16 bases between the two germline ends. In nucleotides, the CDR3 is TGCAGCGTACTGGTGTTGACTGGGACTGAAGCTTTCTTT. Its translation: CSVLVLTGTEAFF.

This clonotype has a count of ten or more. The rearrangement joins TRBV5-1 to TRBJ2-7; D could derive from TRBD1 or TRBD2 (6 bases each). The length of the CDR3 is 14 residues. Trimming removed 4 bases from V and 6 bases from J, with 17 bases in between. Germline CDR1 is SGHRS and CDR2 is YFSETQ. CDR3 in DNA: TGCGCCAGCAGCCAGGGGACGGCCGGGGGCGAGCAGTACTTC. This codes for CASSQGTAGGEQYF. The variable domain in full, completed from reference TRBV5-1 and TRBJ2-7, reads KAGVTQTPRYLIKTRGQQVTLSCSPISGHRSVSWYQQTPGQGLQFLFEYFSETQRNKGNFPGRFSGRQFSNSRSEMNVSTLELGDSALYLCASSQGTAGGEQYFGPGTRLTVT.

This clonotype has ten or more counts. The CDR3 nucleotides are TGCGCCAGCTCTGCTAGCGGGAGTTTCTACGAGCAGTACTTC. As protein: CASSASGSFYEQYF. This rearrangement joins TRBV5-1 to TRBJ2-7, with TRBD2 matching over 10 bases. Germline V gene lookup returns CDR1 SGHRS and CDR2 YFSETQ. V shed 7 bases and J 3 bases; nucleotides not matched to a gene: 7. The length of the CDR3 is 14 residues. Filled out from reference TRBV5-1 and TRBJ2-7, the complete variable domain reads KAGVTQTPRYLIKTRGQQVTLSCSPISGHRSVSWYQQTPGQGLQFLFEYFSETQRNKGNFPGRFSGRQFSNSRSEMNVSTLELGDSALYLCASSASGSFYEQYFGPGTRLTVT.

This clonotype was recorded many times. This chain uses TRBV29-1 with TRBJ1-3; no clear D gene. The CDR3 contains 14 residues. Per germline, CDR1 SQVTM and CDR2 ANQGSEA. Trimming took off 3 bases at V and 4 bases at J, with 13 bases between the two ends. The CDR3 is CSVDSQEEGNTIYF. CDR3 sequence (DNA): TGCAGCGTTGATTCGCAGGAGGAGGGAAACACCATATATTTT.

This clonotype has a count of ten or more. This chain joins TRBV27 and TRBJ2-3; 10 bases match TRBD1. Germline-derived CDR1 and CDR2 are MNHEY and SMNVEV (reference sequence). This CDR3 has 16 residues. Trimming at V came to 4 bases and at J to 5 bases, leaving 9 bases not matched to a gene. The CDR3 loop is CASSYTPGQGKDTQYF. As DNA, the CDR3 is TGTGCCAGCAGTTATACCCCGGGACAGGGGAAAGATACGCAGTATTTT.

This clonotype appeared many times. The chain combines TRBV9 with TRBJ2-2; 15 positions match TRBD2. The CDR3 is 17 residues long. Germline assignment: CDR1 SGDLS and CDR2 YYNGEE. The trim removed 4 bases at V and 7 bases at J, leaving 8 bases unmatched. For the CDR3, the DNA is TGTGCCAGCAGCCTGCGGACTAGCGGGAGGGGGGTCGGGGAGCTGTTTTTT. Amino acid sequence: CASSLRTSGRGVGELFF.

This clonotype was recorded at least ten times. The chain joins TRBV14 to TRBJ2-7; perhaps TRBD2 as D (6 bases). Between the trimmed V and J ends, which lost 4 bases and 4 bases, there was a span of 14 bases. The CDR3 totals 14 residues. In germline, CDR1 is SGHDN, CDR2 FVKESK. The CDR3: CASSRVADIYEQYF. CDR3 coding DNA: TGTGCCAGCAGCCGAGTAGCGGATATATACGAGCAGTACTTC.

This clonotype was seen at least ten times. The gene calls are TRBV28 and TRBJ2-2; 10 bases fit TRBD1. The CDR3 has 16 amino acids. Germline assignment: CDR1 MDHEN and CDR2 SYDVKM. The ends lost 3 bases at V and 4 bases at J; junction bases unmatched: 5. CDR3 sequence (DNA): TGTGCCAGCAGTTTTGATTGGACAGGGGGCACCGGGGAGCTGTTTTTT. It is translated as CASSFDWTGGTGELFF.